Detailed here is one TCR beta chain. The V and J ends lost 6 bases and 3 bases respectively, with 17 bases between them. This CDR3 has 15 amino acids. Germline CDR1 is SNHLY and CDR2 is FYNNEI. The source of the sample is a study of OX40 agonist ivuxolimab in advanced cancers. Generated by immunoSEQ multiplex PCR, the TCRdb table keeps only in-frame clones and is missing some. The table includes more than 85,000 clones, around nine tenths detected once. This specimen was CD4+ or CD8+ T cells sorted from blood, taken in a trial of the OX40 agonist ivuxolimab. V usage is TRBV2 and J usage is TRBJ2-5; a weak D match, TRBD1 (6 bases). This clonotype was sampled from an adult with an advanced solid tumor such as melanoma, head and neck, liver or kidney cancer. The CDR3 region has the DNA TGTGCCAGCAGGATGACCGGGACACCTAAAGAGACCCAGTACTTC. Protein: CASRMTGTPKETQYF.